This TCR beta chain was sequenced in a study of blood T cell repertoires in COVID-19. Across the study: Acute and convalescent COVID-19 samples came from the United States, Italy and Spain. Sample material is recorded as cDNA or gDNA derived from T cells, B-cell-depleted T cells, or PBMCs.

Only a few counts were recorded for this clone. V was clipped by 5 bases and J by 5 bases, with 15 bases between them. Per the germline V gene, CDR1 is MNHEY and CDR2 is SMNVEV (reference sequence). CDR3 size: 14 residues. Source study methods: Using reference gene primer amplification, nucleated cell counts were estimated. The method was immunoSEQ multiplex PCR; TCRdb's version includes in-frame clones alone and lacks a portion of them. The DNA was the basis for D and trimming; V, J and clone size are from that table. The sample contains 78,000 or so clones, around 81% of which appear only once. The rearrangement uses TRBV27 and TRBJ2-5, with D perhaps matching TRBD2 (7 bases). The clonotype comes from a human donor in a cohort sampled during active COVID-19. Sequenced sample: peripheral blood. CDR3 protein: CASSGGGLGETQYF. CDR3 nucleotides: TGTGCCAGCAGTGGGGGGGGGCTGGGGGAGACCCAGTACTTC.